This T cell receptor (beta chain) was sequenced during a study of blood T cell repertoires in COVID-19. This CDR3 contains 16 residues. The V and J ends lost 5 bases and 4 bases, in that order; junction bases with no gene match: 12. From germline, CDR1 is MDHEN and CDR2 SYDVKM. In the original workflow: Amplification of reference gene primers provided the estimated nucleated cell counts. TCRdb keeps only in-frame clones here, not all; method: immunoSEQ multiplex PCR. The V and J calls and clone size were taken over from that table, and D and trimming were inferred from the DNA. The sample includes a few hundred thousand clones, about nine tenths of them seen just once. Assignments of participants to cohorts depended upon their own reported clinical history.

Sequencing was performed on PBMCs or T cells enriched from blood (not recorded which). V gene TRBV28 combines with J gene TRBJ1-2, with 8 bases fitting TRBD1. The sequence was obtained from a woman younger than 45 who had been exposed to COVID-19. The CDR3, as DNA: TGTGCCAGCAGTCCCCGGGGCGGGACAGGAGGCTATGGCTACACCTTC. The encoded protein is CASSPRGGTGGYGYTF.